This T cell receptor (beta chain) comes out of a study of control samples from healthy donors and cancer patients. The method was immunoSEQ multiplex PCR; TCRdb's version includes in-frame clones alone and lacks a portion of them. This sample yields some 120,000 clones, of which 89% are seen a single time; almost 40% belongs to the top ten. CDR1 and CDR2 (germline): SGHRS, YFSETQ. V was clipped by 7 bases and J by 5 bases, with 18 bases between them. The length of the CDR3 is 15 residues. The chain is built from TRBV5-1 and TRBJ1-4; no clear D. The sequencing input was blood. This receptor was identified in a man between 45 and 60 years old in good health. The CDR3 sequence: CASALNRQSNEKLFF. The CDR3 bases are TGCGCCAGCGCATTAAACCGGCAGAGCAATGAAAAACTGTTTTTT.